These 5 T cell receptor beta chains share one sample of origin, sequenced in a study of T cells in tuberculosis. This table comes from immunoSEQ multiplex PCR, and its TCRdb copy is limited to in-frame clones, with some not included. The sample yields around 35,000 clones, 94% seen once. The sample taken for sequencing was PBMCs. These receptors were collected from a donor aged 5-35 years with latent tuberculosis or without tuberculosis infection. Some clones in this sample may be carry-over from other donors' samples.

The chain uses TRBV5-6 and TRBJ1-1; the D gene is possibly TRBD1 (6 bases). Deletions cut 0 bases from V and 6 bases from J, with 12 bases between. The CDR3 has 14 amino acids. The germline V gene has CDR1 SGHDT and CDR2 YYEEEE. The CDR3 DNA is TGTGCCAGCAGCTTGGGCGGACAGCGAGCTGAAGCTTTCTTT. Its protein is CASSLGGQRAEAFF.

This chain connects TRBV10-2 to TRBJ2-7; 8 positions agree with TRBD1. Germline V gives CDR1 WSHSY, CDR2 SAAADI. The V segment lost 7 bases and the J segment 4 bases; nucleotides outside the gene matches: 9. This CDR3 is built from 14 residues. The CDR3, as DNA: TGCGCCAGCATCCCGGGACAGGACCATTACGAGCAGTACTTC. It is translated as CASIPGQDHYEQYF.

This clone was seen only once. The J gene is TRBJ1-2, the V gene TRBV9; 8 nucleotides agree with TRBD1. CDR1 and CDR2 (germline): SGDLS, YYNGEE. The CDR3 totals 16 residues. V shed 7 bases, J shed 6 bases, and the junction held 17 bases outside the gene matches. CDR3 sequence reads: CASSRSGAGGSDGYTF. The CDR3 DNA reads TGTGCCAGCTCCAGATCCGGGGCAGGGGGCTCGGATGGCTACACCTTC.

The chain recombines TRBV2 with TRBJ1-1; 9 bases are shared with TRBD1. The CDR3 extends over 13 amino acids. Germline V gene lookup returns CDR1 SNHLY and CDR2 FYNNEI. V dropped 8 bases and J dropped 7; count of bases not matched to a gene: 8. The CDR3 coding sequence is TGTGCCAGCCAAGAGACAGGGGGAGGTGAAGCTTTCTTT. It encodes CASQETGGGEAFF.

V is TRBV27 and J is TRBJ2-5; 10 bases are a match to TRBD1. J gave up 2 bases and V 8 bases, and 5 bases lay outside the gene matches. Germline loops: CDR1 MNHEY, CDR2 SMNVEV (reference sequence). CDR3 length: 14 residues. The DNA for the CDR3 is TGTGCCAGCTCCCGGGACAGGGGTCAAGAGACCCAGTACTTC. Amino acid sequence: CASSRDRGQETQYF.